The clone carrying this T cell receptor (beta chain) was recorded only once. Its antigen is undetermined. Primers for the PCR totalled 60 Vbeta and 13 Jbeta. Clones were sequenced by immunoSEQ multiplex PCR, and TCRdb holds only the in-frame ones, with some missing. This table holds 110,000 to 150,000 clones, 75% found once. This sample is drawn from a study of cytomegalovirus exposure and HLA in healthy donors. Study-level points and caveats: In a later analysis, at a false discovery rate of 0.05, roughly 16,000 TCR beta sequences matched HLA alleles. High sensitivity and specificity were reportedly achieved when the classifier diagnosed cytomegalovirus status.

This CDR3 is built from 18 residues. Germline V CDR1 and CDR2: LGHNA, YNFKEQ. V shed 3 bases, J shed 1 base, and the junction held 11 bases outside the gene matches. The chain joins TRBV4-2 to TRBJ1-1, with 10 bases aligning to TRBD1. Sequencing input: PBMCs. The TCR originated in a man aged 25 to 40 in good health and CMV-seronegative. The CDR3 spells CASSHTPGQGWGNTEAFF. The CDR3 coding sequence is TGTGCCAGCAGCCACACTCCGGGACAGGGGTGGGGGAACACTGAAGCTTTCTTT.